The T cell receptor (beta chain) under discussion was sequenced for a study of sequential checkpoint blockade in melanoma (dated by TCRdb to between 2018 and 2021). Context from the whole study: Patients were assigned by 1:1 randomization to either first-line nivolumab followed by ipilimumab (arm A) or ipilimumab followed by nivolumab (arm B). Maintenance nivolumab came after both trial sequences. Results the study describes overall, beyond this receptor: The response-prediction model combining TCR metrics and mutation burden needs validation in larger, independent patient cohorts.

The treatment or condition tag for this specimen amounts to: randomized to nivolumab then ipilimumab (arm A) or the reverse (arm B). No trial patient had received prior DNA-damaging chemotherapy. Live CD3+CD8+ cells negative for CD19 and CD56 were sorted from thawed PBMCs on a FACS Aria II flow cytometer. The samples were obtained from melanoma patients enrolled in CheckMate 064, an open-label, randomized phase II trial testing sequential checkpoint blockade. Peripheral blood mononuclear cells were collected by leukapheresis, purified with Ficoll-Paque, and frozen in human serum with 10% DMSO. Immediately after sorting, the purity of the sorted blood CD3+CD8+ cells was confirmed to be >95%, and DNA was then extracted. A note on this clone: Its antigen specificity is not known. Base qualities are not at hand, and no much larger clone is one base apart.

TCRbeta CDR3 regions were immunosequenced from genomic DNA with the immunoSEQ Assay. Before high-throughput sequencing, genomic DNA was amplified using bias-controlled multiplex PCR. The published analysis was carried out like this. To quantify the absolute abundance of each unique TCRbeta CDR3 region, the sequences were collapsed and filtered. Clonality was defined as 1 minus Pielou's evenness and was calculated using productive rearrangements only. A previously published method was used to identify clones whose frequencies were significantly greater in on-treatment samples than in baseline samples. Here the immuneACCESS table is served through TCRdb, limited to in-frame sequences with V and J called. Missing clones are a known gap in these copies; in checked studies unresolved V genes cover under half, and the rest lacks a known reason. For V, J and clone size, that table is used; D and trimming come from the DNA. The sample table holds 25,000 to 30,000 clones, of which about 77% were seen once. Jointly, the top ten make up 22% of the sample.

For this chain, trimming is 5 bases at the V end and 6 bases at the J end, and the number of junction bases without a gene match is 8. The germline V gene (reference sequence) sets CDR1 to LNHDA and CDR2 to SQIVND. Its CDR3 holds 16 amino acids, cysteine through phenylalanine. Of the read, only the CDR3 DNA is kept; its 48 bases are in frame from base 1. This sequence was found in a human donor with melanoma. The rearrangement combines TRBV19 with TRBJ2-2; 11 bases in between match TRBD1. Sequenced material: CD8+ T cells sorted from blood (inferred from file names), taken from a patient given nivolumab and ipilimumab in sequence. CDR3 region: CASSARPDRGPGELFF. The DNA sequence reads TGTGCCAGTAGTGCCCGGCCGGACAGGGGGCCCGGGGAGCTGTTTTTT.